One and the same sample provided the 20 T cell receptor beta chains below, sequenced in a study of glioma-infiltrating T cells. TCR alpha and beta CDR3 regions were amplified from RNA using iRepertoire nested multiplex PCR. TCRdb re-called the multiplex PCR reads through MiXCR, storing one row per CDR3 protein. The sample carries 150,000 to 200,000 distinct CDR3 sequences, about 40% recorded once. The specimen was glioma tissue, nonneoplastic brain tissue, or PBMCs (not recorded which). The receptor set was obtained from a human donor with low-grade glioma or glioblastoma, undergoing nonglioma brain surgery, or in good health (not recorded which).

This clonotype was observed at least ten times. The chain's CDR3 is CASSPGSTDYSYEQYF. The CDR3 region has the DNA TGTGCCAGCAGCCCAGGATCGACGGACTACTCCTACGAGCAGTACTTC. The chain carries TRBV7-2 and TRBJ2-7, with a weak D call TRBD2 (6 bases). This CDR3 is built from 16 residues. From germline, CDR1 is SGHTA and CDR2 FQGNSA. V was clipped by 5 bases and J by 0 bases, with 17 bases between them.

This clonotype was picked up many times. CDR3: CSAGLGLAGPGELFF. The CDR3 nucleotides read TGCAGTGCTGGATTGGGACTAGCGGGACCCGGGGAGCTGTTTTTT. V and J are TRBV20-1 and TRBJ2-2; 13 bases fit TRBD2. Germline V gene data show CDR1 as DFQATT and CDR2 as SNEGSKA (reference sequence). CDR3 length: 15 amino acids. Trimming removed 5 bases from V and 6 bases from J; junction bases left unmatched: 6.

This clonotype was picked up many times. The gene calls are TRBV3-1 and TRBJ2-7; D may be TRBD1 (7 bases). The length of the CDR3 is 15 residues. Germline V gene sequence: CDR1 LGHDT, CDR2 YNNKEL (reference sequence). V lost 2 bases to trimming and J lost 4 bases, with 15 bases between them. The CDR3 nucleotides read TGTGCCAGCAGCCAACGCGGGACAGCAGATTACGAGCAGTACTTC. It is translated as CASSQRGTADYEQYF.

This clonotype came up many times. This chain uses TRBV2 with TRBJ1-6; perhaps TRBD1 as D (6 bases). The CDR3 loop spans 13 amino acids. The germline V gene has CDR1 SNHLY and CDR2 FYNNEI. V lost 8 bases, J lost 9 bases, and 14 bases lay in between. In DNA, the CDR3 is TGTGCCAGCGTCGACAGGCGGCTTTCACCCCTCCACTTT. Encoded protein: CASVDRRLSPLHF.

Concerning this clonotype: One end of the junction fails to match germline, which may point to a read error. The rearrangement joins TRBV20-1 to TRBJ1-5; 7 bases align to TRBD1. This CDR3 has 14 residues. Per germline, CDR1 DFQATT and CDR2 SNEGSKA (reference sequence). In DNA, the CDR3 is TGCAGTGCTAGGGTGCAGGGGGTAGATCAGCCCCGGCATTTT. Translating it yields CSARVQGVDQPRHF.

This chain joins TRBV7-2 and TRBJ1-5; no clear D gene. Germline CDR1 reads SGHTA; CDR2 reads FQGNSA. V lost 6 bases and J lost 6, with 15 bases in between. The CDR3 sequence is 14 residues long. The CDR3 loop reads CASRLGISTQPQHF. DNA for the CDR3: TGTGCCAGCAGGTTGGGGATTTCGACTCAGCCCCAGCATTTT.

The CDR3 region is CASSLRIETQYF. The CDR3 nucleotides read TGTGCCAGCAGTTTAAGAATAGAGACCCAGTACTTC. The rearrangement uses TRBV12-3 or TRBV12-4 and TRBJ2-5; D call uncertain. The CDR3 has 12 residues. V lost 2 bases and J lost 4, with 5 bases in between.

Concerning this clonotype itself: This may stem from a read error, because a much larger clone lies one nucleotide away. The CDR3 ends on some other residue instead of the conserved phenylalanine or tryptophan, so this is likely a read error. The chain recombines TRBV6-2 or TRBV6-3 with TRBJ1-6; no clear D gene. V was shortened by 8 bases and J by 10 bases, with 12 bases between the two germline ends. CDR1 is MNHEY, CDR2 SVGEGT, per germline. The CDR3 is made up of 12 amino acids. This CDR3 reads CASSDFESPLHL. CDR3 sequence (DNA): TGTGCCAGCTCGGATTTCGAGTCACCCCTCCACCTT.

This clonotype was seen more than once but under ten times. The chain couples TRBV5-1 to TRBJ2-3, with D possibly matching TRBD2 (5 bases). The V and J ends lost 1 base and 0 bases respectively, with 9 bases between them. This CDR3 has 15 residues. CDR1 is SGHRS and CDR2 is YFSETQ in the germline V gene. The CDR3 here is CASSLQPGSTDTQYF. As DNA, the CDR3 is TGCGCCAGCAGCTTGCAGCCGGGGAGCACAGATACGCAGTATTTT. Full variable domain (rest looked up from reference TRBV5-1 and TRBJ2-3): KAGVTQTPRYLIKTRGQQVTLSCSPISGHRSVSWYQQTPGQGLQFLFEYFSETQRNKGNFPGRFSGRQFSNSRSEMNVSTLELGDSALYLCASSLQPGSTDTQYFGPGTRLTVL.

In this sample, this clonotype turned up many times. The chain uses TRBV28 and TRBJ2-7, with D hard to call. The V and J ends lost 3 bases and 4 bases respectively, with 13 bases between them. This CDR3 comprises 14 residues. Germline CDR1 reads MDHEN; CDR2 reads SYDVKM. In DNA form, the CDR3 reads TGTGCCAGCAGTTTTGTTTCTCAAAAATACGAGCAGTACTTC. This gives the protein CASSFVSQKYEQYF. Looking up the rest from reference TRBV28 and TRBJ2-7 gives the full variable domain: DVKVTQSSRYLVKRTGEKVFLECVQDMDHENMFWYRQDPGLGLRLIYFSYDVKMKEKGDIPEGYSVSREKKERFSLILESASTNQTSMYLCASSFVSQKYEQYFGPGTRLTVT.

CDR3 loop: CASSMATSGIPGELFF. The DNA of the CDR3 is TGTGCCAGTAGTATGGCGACTAGCGGGATCCCCGGGGAGCTGTTTTTT. The chain links TRBV19 to TRBJ2-2, with 11 nucleotides matching TRBD2. This CDR3 is built from 16 residues. The germline gives CDR1 LNHDA, CDR2 SQIVND (reference sequence). After removal of 3 bases from V and 6 bases from J, the junction contained 6 bases not matched to a gene.

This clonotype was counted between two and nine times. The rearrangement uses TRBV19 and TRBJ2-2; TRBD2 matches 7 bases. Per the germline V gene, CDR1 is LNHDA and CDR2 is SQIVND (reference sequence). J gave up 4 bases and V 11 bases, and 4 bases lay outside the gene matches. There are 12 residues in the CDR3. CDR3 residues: CACGRGTGELFF. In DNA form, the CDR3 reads TGTGCCTGCGGGAGAGGCACCGGGGAGCTGTTTTTT.

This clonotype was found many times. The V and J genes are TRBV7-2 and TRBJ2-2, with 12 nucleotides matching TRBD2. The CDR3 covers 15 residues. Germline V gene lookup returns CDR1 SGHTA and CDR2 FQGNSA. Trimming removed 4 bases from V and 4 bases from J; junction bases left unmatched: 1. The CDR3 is CASSSGLAGTGELFF. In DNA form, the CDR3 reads TGTGCCAGCAGCTCGGGACTAGCGGGCACCGGGGAGCTGTTTTTT.

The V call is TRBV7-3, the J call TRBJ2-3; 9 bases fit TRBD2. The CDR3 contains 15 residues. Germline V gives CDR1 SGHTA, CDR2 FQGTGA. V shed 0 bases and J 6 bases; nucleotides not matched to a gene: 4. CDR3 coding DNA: TGTGCCAGCAGCTTAACGTCGGGACTAGCCGATACGCAGTATTTT. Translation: CASSLTSGLADTQYF.

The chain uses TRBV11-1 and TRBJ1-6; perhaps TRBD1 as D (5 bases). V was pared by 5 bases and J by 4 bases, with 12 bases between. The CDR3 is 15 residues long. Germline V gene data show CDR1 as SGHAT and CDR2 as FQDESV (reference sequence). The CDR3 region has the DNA TGTGCCAGCAGCGCCGGGACTGAATATAATTCACCCCTCCACTTT. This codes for CASSAGTEYNSPLHF. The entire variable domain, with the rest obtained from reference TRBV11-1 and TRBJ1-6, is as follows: EAEVAQSPRYKITEKSQAVAFWCDPISGHATLYWYRQILGQGPELLVQFQDESVVDDSQLPKDRFSAERLKGVDSTLKIQPAELGDSAMYLCASSAGTEYNSPLHFGNGTRLTVT.

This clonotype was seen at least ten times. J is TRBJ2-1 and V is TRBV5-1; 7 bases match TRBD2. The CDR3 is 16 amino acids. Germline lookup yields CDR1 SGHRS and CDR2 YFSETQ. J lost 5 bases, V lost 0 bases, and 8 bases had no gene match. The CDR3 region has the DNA TGCGCCAGCAGCTTGGAGGCTAGCGGACCGAACAATGAGCAGTTCTTC. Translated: CASSLEASGPNNEQFF.

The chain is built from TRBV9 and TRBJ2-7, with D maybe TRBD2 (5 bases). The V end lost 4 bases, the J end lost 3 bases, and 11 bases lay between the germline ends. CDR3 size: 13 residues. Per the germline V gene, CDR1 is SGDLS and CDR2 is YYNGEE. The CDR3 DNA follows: TGTGCCAGCAGCCCCCGGGGAGACTACGAGCAGTACTTC. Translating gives CASSPRGDYEQYF. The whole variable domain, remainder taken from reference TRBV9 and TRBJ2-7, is DSGVTQTPKHLITATGQRVTLRCSPRSGDLSVYWYQQSLDQGLQFLIQYYNGEERAKGNILERFSAQQFPDLHSELNLSSLELGDSALYFCASSPRGDYEQYFGPGTRLTVT.

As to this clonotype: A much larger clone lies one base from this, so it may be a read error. CDR3 protein: CASSRDNNSPLRF. CDR3 DNA sequence: TGTGCCAGCAGCCGGGACAATAATTCACCCCTCCGCTTT. The chain carries TRBV7-2 and TRBJ1-6; perhaps TRBD1 as D (6 bases). This CDR3 contains 13 residues. Germline V gene lookup returns CDR1 SGHTA and CDR2 FQGNSA. Together with reference TRBV7-2 and TRBJ1-6, the CDR3 gives the full variable domain: GAGVSQSPSNKVTEKGKDVELRCDPISGHTALYWYRQSLGQGLEFLIYFQGNSAPDKSGLPSDRFSAERTGGSVSTLTIQRTQQEDSAVYLCASSRDNNSPLRFGNGTRLTVT.

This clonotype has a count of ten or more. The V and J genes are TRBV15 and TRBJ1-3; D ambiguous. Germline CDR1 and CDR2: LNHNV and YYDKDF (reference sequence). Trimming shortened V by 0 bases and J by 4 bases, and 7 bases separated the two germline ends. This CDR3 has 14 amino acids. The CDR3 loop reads CATSRDRVGNTIYF. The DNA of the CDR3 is TGTGCCACCAGCAGAGATCGCGTCGGAAACACCATATATTTT.

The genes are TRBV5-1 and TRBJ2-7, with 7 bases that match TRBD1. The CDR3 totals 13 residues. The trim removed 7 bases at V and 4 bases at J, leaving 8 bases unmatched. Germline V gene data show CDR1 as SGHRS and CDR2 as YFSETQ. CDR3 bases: TGCGCCAGCGCCGGGACAGTTAGTTACGAGCAGTACTTC. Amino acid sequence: CASAGTVSYEQYF.